What follows are 18 T cell receptor beta chains derived from one specimen sequenced in a study of CD8+ T cells in alopecia areata. RNA was extracted and reverse transcribed into cDNA as the sequencing template. Only in-frame clones appear in the TCRdb table, and some are missing; sequencing was by immunoSEQ multiplex PCR. The sample is made up of approximately 1,800 clones, none counted only once. The sequenced sample was lesional skin. These receptors originate from a C3H/HeJ mouse with alopecia areata. The mice in this strain carry MHC haplotype H2-k.

This clone came up many times. The protein TCRdb lists differs from the translation of the DNA at residue 13; the protein given here is translated from the DNA itself. These gene names are mouse names. The observed sequence ends 3 residues before the CDR3 terminus, with the missing tail filled in from the germline J gene. The chain joins TRBV14 to TRBJ1-3; 9 positions match TRBD1. Per the germline V gene, CDR1 is SGHDT and CDR2 is FRDEAV. V shed 5 bases, J shed 0 bases, and the junction held 6 bases outside the gene matches. The CDR3 runs to 16 residues. The sequenced CDR3 bases are TGTGCCAGCAGCGACAGGGGGTGGATTTCTGGAAATACG. Residues: CASSDRGWISGNT. From start to end, the CDR3 is CASSDRGWISGNTLYF.

In this sample, this clone turned up many times. Mouse gene names apply. With the read ending 4 residues before the CDR3 end, the germline J gene is used to fill in that end. The rearrangement links TRBV5 to TRBJ2-1; 12 positions agree with TRBD1. The length of the CDR3 is 16 residues. V trimming: 0 bases; J trimming: 6 bases; junction bases outside the gene matches: 3. CDR1 is LGHNA, CDR2 YNLKQL, per germline (reference sequence). Partial CDR3 DNA: TGTGCCAGCAGCCAAGAGGGGGACAGGGGGCGTGCT. It specifies CASSQEGDRGRA. In full, the CDR3 is CASSQEGDRGRAEQFF.

This clone has ten or more counts. Gene names are the mouse ones. Sequencing ends 4 residues short of the CDR3 end; the germline J gene provides the rest. V gene TRBV13-3 combines with J gene TRBJ2-7, with 10 bases lining up with TRBD2. CDR3 length equals 12 residues. V was clipped by 7 bases and J by 3 bases; unmatched bases: 1. Germline loops: CDR1 NNHDY, CDR2 SYVADS. Incomplete CDR3 DNA: TGTGCCAGCTGGGACTGGGGCTAT. This translates into CASWDWGY. The full CDR3 reads CASWDWGYEQYF.

A note on this clone: Gene names and germline refer to mouse. The CDR3 end is not reached by the read, which stops 4 residues before it; the germline J gene fills it in. This rearrangement joins TRBV2 to TRBJ2-3; 7 positions match TRBD2. Germline V CDR1 and CDR2: LGHNA, YSYQKL. Unmatched junction bases numbered 4, after V lost 0 bases and J lost 1 base. This CDR3 spans 16 amino acids. The covered CDR3 bases are TGTGCCAGCAGCCAAGAGGGGGGGAGGGGTGCAGAA. Encoded protein: CASSQEGGRGAE. The whole CDR3 sequence is CASSQEGGRGAETLYF.

This clone has at least ten counts. The listed genes are named as in mouse. The read halts 4 residues ahead of the CDR3 end, with the missing end drawn from the germline J gene. The chain uses TRBV13-2 and TRBJ2-2, with TRBD1 as a possible D gene (5 bases). Germline V gene data show CDR1 as NNHNN and CDR2 as SYGAGS (reference sequence). Trimming took off 2 bases at V and 0 bases at J, with 5 bases between the two ends. The CDR3 contains 14 residues. This chain's CDR3 is CASGETANTGQLYF. CDR3 DNA (partial): TGTGCCAGCGGTGAGACAGCAAACACCGGG.

As for this clone: Gene names refer to mouse genes. The missing CDR3 end, 4 residues past where the read stops, is filled in from the germline J gene. This sequence joins TRBV13-3 and TRBJ2-7, with TRBD1 matching over 11 bases. Germline V lookup: CDR1 NNHDY, CDR2 SYVADS. The CDR3 has 14 amino acids. V lost 6 bases and J lost 3; bases outside the gene matches: 5. The covered CDR3 bases are TGTGCCAGCAATGCGGACAGGGGGCTCTAT. This sequence encodes CASNADRGLY. The whole CDR3 region reads CASNADRGLYEQYF.

This clone was seen more than once but under ten times. TCRdb gives a protein that differs at residue 15 from what the DNA encodes, so the protein here is translated from the DNA. Mouse gene names apply. Read sequence stops 3 residues before the CDR3 end, and the germline J gene provides the missing end. This chain joins TRBV17 and TRBJ1-6; 11 bases line up with TRBD1. TRBJ1-6 is an ORF for which the function is uncertain. In germline, CDR1 is MNHDT, CDR2 YYDKIL. CDR3 length: 18 residues. The CDR3 sequence: CASSIGDRGNSYNSPLYF. Incomplete CDR3 DNA: TGTGCCAGCAGTATAGGGGACAGGGGGAATTCCTATAATTCGCCC.

Ten or more counts support this clone. The germline and genes are mouse ones. The CDR3 extends 4 residues past the end of the read, so its final part is completed from the germline J gene. This chain joins TRBV13-1 and TRBJ2-1; a possible D gene is TRBD1 (5 bases). Trimming stripped 4 bases from V and 0 bases from J, with 14 bases between. The CDR3 is made up of 16 amino acids. The germline gives CDR1 NSHNY, CDR2 SYGAGN. The CDR3 sequence: CASSPRQTYNYAEQFF. The DNA read from the CDR3 is TGTGCCAGCAGTCCCCGACAGACCTATAACTATGCT.

About this clone itself: Germline and genes here are mouse. The read gets to within 4 residues of the CDR3 end, and the germline J gene fills in the rest. The chain carries TRBV13-3 and TRBJ1-2; TRBD1 agrees at 9 bases. The CDR3 runs to 13 residues. CDR1 and CDR2 from the germline V gene are NNHDY and SYVADS. V trimming: 5 bases; J trimming: 2 bases; junction bases outside the gene matches: 1. CDR3 loop: CASRDRGNSDYTF. The part of the CDR3 DNA that was read is TGTGCCAGCAGGGACAGGGGTAACTCC.

This clone was counted only a few times. The protein here is the DNA translation, as the TCRdb protein differs from it at residue 11. Since a far larger clone is one base different, this is likely a read error. The gene names given are mouse names. The read stops 3 residues short of the end of the CDR3; the missing end is completed from the germline J gene. V gene TRBV12-2 combines with J gene TRBJ1-3; 8 bases fit TRBD1. Unmatched junction bases numbered 2, after V lost 2 bases and J lost 3 bases. CDR1 SGHLS and CDR2 HYDKME come from the germline V gene. The CDR3 is 14 residues long. The chain's CDR3 is CASSPGQVGNTLYF. CDR3 DNA, as far as it was read: TGTGCCAGCTCTCCGGGACAGGTTGGAAATACG.

Many counts were recorded for this clone. Gene names denote mouse genes. The read terminates 4 residues ahead of where the CDR3 ends, so the germline J gene completes it. The chain carries TRBV5 and TRBJ1-4; D possibly corresponds to TRBD1 (6 bases). The CDR3 consists of 17 residues. The V end was cut by 1 base, the J end by 0 bases, with 12 bases between. Germline CDR1 reads LGHNA; CDR2 reads YNLKQL (reference sequence). Incomplete CDR3 DNA: TGTGCCAGCAGCCAAGGAAAGGGACACCTTTCCAACGAA. Protein sequence: CASSQGKGHLSNE. The full CDR3 protein reads CASSQGKGHLSNERLFF.

This clone has only a few counts. At residue 15, the TCRdb protein departs from the DNA translation, so the protein shown here was derived from the DNA itself. The genes are named according to mouse. The CDR3 extends 3 residues past the end of the read, so its final part is completed from the germline J gene. The chain is built from TRBV29 and TRBJ1-3; 9 bases fit TRBD1. With 6 bases clipped from V and 0 bases from J, the junction kept 12 bases outside the gene matches. Germline V gene data show CDR1 as MSHET and CDR2 as SYDVDS. The CDR3 has 18 residues. Partial CDR3 DNA: TGTGCTAGCAGCCTAAACAGGGGGCGTAGGGATTCTGGAAATACG. Amino acids: CASSLNRGRRDSGNT. The entire CDR3 is CASSLNRGRRDSGNTLYF.

This clone was recorded at least ten times. The genes and germline here are from mouse. The read ends 4 residues early relative to the CDR3; the germline J gene fills the gap. V and J are TRBV5 and TRBJ2-5, with 13 positions matching TRBD2. From germline, CDR1 is LGHNA and CDR2 YNLKQL (reference sequence). CDR3 size: 17 residues. The V segment lost 4 bases and the J segment 1 base; nucleotides outside the gene matches: 5. Incomplete CDR3 DNA: TGTGCCAGCAGCCCCCGCGGGACTGGGGGGGACCAAGAC. The encoded protein is CASSPRGTGGDQD. The entire CDR3 protein is CASSPRGTGGDQDTQYF.

Remarks on this clone: This may stem from a read error, because a much larger clone lies one nucleotide away. Any gene name here is a mouse gene name. The read ends 4 residues before the CDR3 terminus; that terminus is restored from the germline J gene. The V and J genes are TRBV17 and TRBJ2-5, with a tentative D call TRBD2 (5 bases). CDR1 and CDR2 from the germline V gene are MNHDT and YYDKIL. The CDR3 totals 14 residues. The sequenced CDR3 bases are TGTGCCAGCAGTCCTACTGGTGGCCAAGAC. Its translation: CASSPTGGQD. The CDR3 in full is CASSPTGGQDTQYF.

A remark on this clone: A far larger clone differs by one base, so this is likely a read error. Genes here carry mouse names. The read ends 4 residues shy of where the CDR3 ends; the end is completed using the germline J gene. Other DNA sequences within the sample encode an identical CDR3. The V call is TRBV13-2, the J call TRBJ2-1; possible D gene TRBD1, 6 bases. Germline lookup yields CDR1 NNHNN and CDR2 SYGAGS (reference sequence). This CDR3 comprises 15 residues. V was clipped by 2 bases and J by 6 bases, with 15 bases between them. The sequenced CDR3 bases are TGTGCCAGCGGTGAAATCAGGGGAAGAGGTGCT. Residues: CASGEIRGRGA. The CDR3 reads in full as CASGEIRGRGAEQFF.

Concerning this clone: Mouse names are used for the genes. The CDR3 is cut off 4 residues early in the read; its end comes from the germline J gene. The gene calls are TRBV4 and TRBJ1-4; TRBD1 is a possible D gene (6 bases). The CDR3 is made up of 13 amino acids. The germline V and J ends were trimmed by 5 bases and 4 bases, with 8 bases remaining between them. CDR1 and CDR2 (germline): LGHDT, YNNKQL (reference sequence). The sequenced part of the CDR3 DNA is TGTGCCAGCAGCCCGGACAGCAACGAA. Its translation: CASSPDSNE. The CDR3 in full is CASSPDSNERLFF.

This clone showed up many times. Gene labels here are mouse ones. The read ends 4 residues before the CDR3 terminus; that terminus is restored from the germline J gene. V and J are TRBV13-1 and TRBJ2-1, with 8 bases matching TRBD2. The CDR3 consists of 17 residues. The V gene's germline CDR1 is NSHNY and CDR2 SYGAGN. V dropped 2 bases and J dropped 1; count of bases not matched to a gene: 8. The covered CDR3 bases are TGTGCCAGCAGTGAAGTTTACTGGGGGCTCAACTATGCT. It is translated as CASSEVYWGLNYA. The CDR3 in its entirety is CASSEVYWGLNYAEQFF.

This clone was seen a few times. A read error may be the cause here, since a much bigger clone is one base away. Mouse germline and gene names are used. The read stops 4 residues short of the end of the CDR3; the missing end is completed from the germline J gene. The chain combines TRBV13-2 with TRBJ2-5; D is perhaps TRBD2 (5 bases). Between the trimmed V and J ends, which lost 7 bases and 2 bases, there was a span of 14 bases. Germline CDR1 reads NNHNN; CDR2 reads SYGAGS (reference sequence). This CDR3 contains 14 residues. Incomplete CDR3 DNA: TGTGCCAGCAGTCCTACTGGTGGCCAAGAC. It yields the protein CASSPTGGQD. In full, the CDR3 reads CASSPTGGQDTQYF.